These T cell receptor beta chains were read from a single sample in a study of blood T cell repertoires in COVID-19. Measured with immunoSEQ multiplex PCR; TCRdb has only the in-frame clones, and not every one. The sample holds under 250,000 clones, 85% to 90% seen once. The sequenced sample was PBMCs or T cells enriched from blood (not recorded which). The source of these receptors is a man aged 35 to 55 who had recovered from COVID-19. CDR3s include the opening cysteine and the closing phenylalanine or tryptophan. Fields, in order: V gene, J gene, D gene, clone size, CDR3 DNA, CDR3 protein. D genes are given only for firm matches. Size values are once, few and many counts, or a class for expanded clones, and some rows have none.

>TRBV27|TRBJ2-1|TRBD2|NA
TGTGCCAGCACCGATATAGCGGGAGCCTACAATGAGCAGTTCTTC
CASTDIAGAYNEQFF
>TRBV7-8|TRBJ2-7|NA|NA
TGTGCCAGCAGCTTAGTGGGGTCGGGGGAGCAGTACTTC
CASSLVGSGEQYF
>TRBV28|TRBJ2-3|NA|NA
TGTGCCAGCAGCCCGACTACCACGTACACAGATACGCAGTATTTT
CASSPTTTYTDTQYF
>TRBV7-2|TRBJ2-3|NA|NA
TGTGCCAGCAGCTTGGACCGGGGATCAGATACGCAGTATTTT
CASSLDRGSDTQYF
>TRBV4-1|TRBJ2-1|NA|NA
TGCGCCAGCAGCCAAGAATTCACGGGGAGCTCCTACAATGAGCAGTTCTTC
CASSQEFTGSSYNEQFF
>TRBV6-5|TRBJ1-6|NA|NA
TGTGCCAGCAGTTACGAGGGAGTTCACTCACCCCTCCACTTT
CASSYEGVHSPLHF
>TRBV10-3|TRBJ2-3|TRBD1|NA
TGTGCCATCAGTCCGGATGAGGGGGCGGGAGATACGCAGTATTTT
CAISPDEGAGDTQYF
>TRBV6-6|TRBJ1-4|TRBD1|NA
TGTGCCAGCAGTCGCCGGGACAGGGCCCTTTCCACTAATGAAAAACTGTTTTTT
CASSRRDRALSTNEKLFF
>TRBV6-5|TRBJ2-7|TRBD2|NA
TGTGCCAGCAGGACTAGCGGGGGGGACGAGCAGTACTTC
CASRTSGGDEQYF
>TRBV4-1|TRBJ2-7|NA|few
TGCGCCAGCAGCCAAACCCCCGTCAGGGACGAGCAGTACTTC
CASSQTPVRDEQYF
>TRBV5-1|TRBJ1-3|NA|NA
TGCGCCAGCAGCTTGGATTTTACAGGGTCGGGAAACACCATATATTTT
CASSLDFTGSGNTIYF
>TRBV19|TRBJ2-1|NA|NA
TGTGCCAGTAGATTCGGGGAGTCAGGGGGGTACAATGAGCAGTTCTTC
CASRFGESGGYNEQFF
>TRBV12-3/TRBV12-4|TRBJ2-3|NA|NA
TGTGCCAGCAGTCGGCGGGACCCAGATACGCAGTATTTT
CASSRRDPDTQYF
>TRBV30|TRBJ2-1|NA|NA
TGTGCCTGGAATCTCGGGAATGAGCAGTTCTTC
CAWNLGNEQFF
>TRBV11-2|TRBJ1-2|TRBD1|NA
TGTGCCAGCAGCTTCGCCAGGGGGCTTGGCTACACCTTC
CASSFARGLGYTF
>TRBV18|TRBJ2-2|NA|NA
TGTGCCAGCTCCAACGGACTGGACGACACCGGGGAGCTGTTTTTT
CASSNGLDDTGELFF
>TRBV2|TRBJ1-1|TRBD1|NA
TGTGCCAGTAGAGACAGGGGCCACCGAGCTTTCTTT
CASRDRGHRAFF
>TRBV10-3|TRBJ2-5|TRBD2|NA
TGTGCCATCAGTGAACAAGCGGGAGGGCCGGAGACCCAGTACTTC
CAISEQAGGPETQYF
>TRBV9|TRBJ1-1|NA|NA
TGTGCCAGCAGCGTAGCCCAGGATAACACTGAAGCTTTCTTT
CASSVAQDNTEAFF
>TRBV6-5|TRBJ2-5|TRBD1|few
TGTGCCAGCAGTTACTTAGGACAGGGGACGGAGACCCAGTACTTC
CASSYLGQGTETQYF
>TRBV5-6|TRBJ2-5|NA|NA
TGTGCCAGCAGCTTGGCGGGGGAGACCCAGTACTTC
CASSLAGETQYF
>TRBV29-1|TRBJ1-1|TRBD1|NA
TGCAGCGTTGCTCAGGGGGTGAACACTGAAGCTTTCTTT
CSVAQGVNTEAFF
>TRBV7-9|TRBJ1-2|NA|NA
TGTGCCAGCAGCTTACGGGGGGCTAACTATGGCTACACCTTC
CASSLRGANYGYTF
>TRBV6-5|TRBJ1-2|NA|once
TGTGCCAGCAGTACAGGGACCGCACGCGATGGCTACACCTTC
CASSTGTARDGYTF
>TRBV18|TRBJ2-7|NA|NA
TGTGCCAGCTCACCATCGGGGAGCTCCTACGAGCAGTACTTC
CASSPSGSSYEQYF
>TRBV7-9|TRBJ1-5|NA|NA
TGTGCCAGCAGCTTAACAGGGCAGCCCCAGCATTTT
CASSLTGQPQHF
>TRBV9|TRBJ2-7|TRBD2|NA
TGTGCCAGCAGCGTAGGAGGACTAGCAAACTACGAGCAGTACTTC
CASSVGGLANYEQYF
>TRBV5-8|TRBJ1-2|TRBD1|NA
TGTGCCAGCCGCATTACAGGGGGCTCTACTAGTGGCTACACCTTC
CASRITGGSTSGYTF
>TRBV28|TRBJ2-7|NA|few
TGTGCCAGCAGTTCCTCGAGGTTGAAGGAGGCCAACGAGCAGTACTTC
CASSSSRLKEANEQYF
>TRBV7-3|TRBJ2-1|NA|NA
TGTGCCAGCAGCAATAAACGGACTCGGAGCTCCTACAATGAGCAGTTCTTC
CASSNKRTRSSYNEQFF
>TRBV29-1|TRBJ2-2|NA|NA
TGCAGCGTTGCTCGGACAGAGACAACAAGCATGAACACCGGGGAGCTGTTTTTT
CSVARTETTSMNTGELFF
>TRBV6-5|TRBJ2-7|NA|NA
TGTGCCAGCAGTTACTCGACTTCCTCTCTTGCCTACGAGCAGTACTTC
CASSYSTSSLAYEQYF
>TRBV7-2|TRBJ1-2|TRBD1|NA
TGTGCCAGCAGCGTCGTATCCGGGACAGCTAACTATGGCTACACCTTC
CASSVVSGTANYGYTF
>TRBV6-4|TRBJ1-1|NA|NA
TGTGCCAGCAGTGACACAGGGATTGGCACTGAAGCTTTCTTT
CASSDTGIGTEAFF
>TRBV7-2|TRBJ1-1|TRBD1|NA
TGTGCCAGCAGCCCACAGGGGGGCACTGAAGCTTTCTTT
CASSPQGGTEAFF
>TRBV7-8|TRBJ1-1|NA|NA
TGTGCCAGCAGCAACCGTGACAGAGCGAACACTGAAGCTTTCTTT
CASSNRDRANTEAFF
>TRBV29-1|TRBJ2-7|TRBD2|NA
TGCAGCGTTGAAGACCCCGCTAGCGGGTCATCCTACGAGCAGTACTTC
CSVEDPASGSSYEQYF
>TRBV2|TRBJ2-5|TRBD2|NA
TGTGCCAGCAATCCGGGAGCGGGGGCCCAGTACTTC
CASNPGAGAQYF
>TRBV5-1|TRBJ2-2|TRBD1|NA
TGCGCCAGCAGCCTGGGACAGGGGACGGACACCGGGGAGCTGTTTTTT
CASSLGQGTDTGELFF
>TRBV21-1|TRBJ2-7|NA|NA
TGTGCCAGCCCTAAAGGTGGACTAGCGGGAGCTACCTACGAGCAGTACTTC
CASPKGGLAGATYEQYF
>TRBV30|TRBJ2-7|NA|NA
TGTGCCTGGAGTACAGGGTACGAGCAGTACTTC
CAWSTGYEQYF
>TRBV5-4|TRBJ1-1|TRBD1|NA
TGTGCCAGCAGCTTGGTGGCAGGGGGCCCTTCTGAAGCTTTCTTT
CASSLVAGGPSEAFF
>TRBV27|TRBJ1-6|TRBD1|NA
TGTGCCAGCAGTTTTGGGACAGGGGTTAATTCACCCCTCCACTTT
CASSFGTGVNSPLHF
>TRBV6-5|TRBJ1-5|TRBD1|NA
TGTGCCAGCACCAGGGGGGATCATCAGCCCCAGCATTTT
CASTRGDHQPQHF
>TRBV5-1|TRBJ2-2|TRBD2|NA
TGCGCCAGCAGCTTTAGCGGGGGGGACACCGGGGAGCTGTTTTTT
CASSFSGGDTGELFF
>TRBV28|TRBJ1-4|NA|NA
TGTGCCAGCAGTTTATTTGAGGGGGGGGCAACTAATGAAAAACTGTTTTTT
CASSLFEGGATNEKLFF
>TRBV5-1|TRBJ1-4|NA|NA
TGCGCCAGCAGCTTGGCCGAGGGAACTAATGAAAAACTGTTTTTT
CASSLAEGTNEKLFF
>TRBV28|TRBJ1-2|TRBD1|NA
TGTGCCAGCAGTCCAATTCCGGGACAGACGACCTATGGCTACACCTTC
CASSPIPGQTTYGYTF
>TRBV5-1|TRBJ1-6|NA|NA
TGCGCCAGCAGCTTGGGTAATAATTCACCCCTCCACTTT
CASSLGNNSPLHF
>TRBV1|TRBJ2-5|NA|NA
TGCACCCCAGTGGGACTAGCGGGAGGTGGAGAGACCCAGTACTTC
CTPVGLAGGGETQYF
>TRBV7-3|TRBJ2-5|NA|NA
TGTGCCAGCAGCTTCTCCTCGGGGGAGACCCAGTACTTC
CASSFSSGETQYF
>TRBV19|TRBJ2-3|TRBD2|NA
TGTGCCAGTAGCAGACAGACTAGCGGGGTTAATACGCAGTATTTT
CASSRQTSGVNTQYF
>TRBV18|TRBJ2-7|TRBD2|NA
TGTGCCAGCTCACCCATTAGCGGGGGAGACTACGAGCAGTACTTC
CASSPISGGDYEQYF